The clone carrying this T cell receptor beta chain has more than one count but fewer than ten. This entry is derived from a study of vaccination and CD4 T cells after COVID-19. The overall study: Two doses of either BNT162b2 or mRNA-1273 vaccine were given to participants.

Time point here: late sampling 161 to 241 days after vaccination in three convalescent patients. Germline-derived CDR1 and CDR2 are MDHEN and SYDVKM. The CDR3 has 14 amino acids. The V and J ends lost 1 base and 13 bases, in that order; junction bases with no gene match: 7. TCRdb called the PCR reads again in MiXCR, with one record for every CDR3 protein. The sample yields about 31,000 distinct CDR3 sequences, around 49% seen once. The clonotype originates from a human donor who had recovered from COVID-19. This chain links TRBV28 with TRBJ2-5, with 12 bases aligning to TRBD2. Sample: CD4+ T cells from blood, taken about 7 months after SARS-CoV-2 vaccination. Written as DNA, the CDR3 is TGTGCCAGCAGTTTATCGACTAGCGGGAGCGAGGTGTACTTC. Its translation is CASSLSTSGSEVYF.